This T cell receptor beta chain originates from a study of blood T cell repertoires in COVID-19. Study-level background: COVID-19 samples collected from the United States, Italy and Spain covered acute and convalescent phases. PBMCs, B-cell-depleted T cells, or T cells provided the cDNA or gDNA that made up the material.

The authors' processing: From reference gene primer amplification, estimates of nucleated cell counts were derived. Profiled with immunoSEQ multiplex PCR; TCRdb holds only in-frame clones, not every one. V, J and clone size are taken as reported in that table, and D and trimming were inferred from the DNA itself. The data contain 100,000 to 150,000 clones, around 86% of them seen just once; the ten biggest clones take up roughly 10%. V lost 4 bases and J 5 bases, leaving 17 bases between the germline ends. The germline V gene encodes CDR1 LGHDT and CDR2 YNNKEL (reference sequence). The CDR3 runs 15 residues.

The source material was peripheral blood. This TCR derives from a woman in her 70s with COVID-19, enrolled during active disease. The chain recombines TRBV3-1 (or the pseudogene TRBV3-2) with TRBJ2-5; TRBD2 is a possible D gene (5 bases). Here the CDR3 reads CASSPNPGIFETQYF. The CDR3 DNA is TGTGCCAGCAGCCCGAACCCGGGGATCTTTGAGACCCAGTACTTC.